The T cell receptor beta chain under discussion was sequenced for a study of cytomegalovirus exposure and HLA in healthy donors. CDR1 is SQVTM, CDR2 ANQGSEA, per germline. After removal of 8 bases from V and 3 bases from J, the junction contained 11 bases not matched to a gene. CDR3 length equals 15 residues. Vbeta (60) and Jbeta (13) primers were used in the PCR. Only in-frame clones appear in the TCRdb table, and some are missing; sequencing was by immunoSEQ multiplex PCR. The sample has fewer than 250,000 clones; about 80% are singletons. Turning to this clone: Its cognate antigen is unknown.

This cohort consisted of healthy bone marrow donors. Study-level points and caveats: Specificity of three CMV-associated chains for CMV antigens was verified in vitro. Later genetic work tied a missense DCLRE1C variant to beta-chain V and J trimming. In an earlier analysis, most TCR beta V segments were productive about 87% or about 30% of the time.

This clonotype originated in a girl aged 10 to 17 in good health and CMV-seronegative. Sequenced input: PBMCs. The rearrangement links TRBV29-1 to TRBJ2-1; 9 positions match TRBD1. The CDR3 DNA is TGCAGCACGGAGGGAGGACAGGGGAGCTACAATGAGCAGTTCTTC. Protein: CSTEGGQGSYNEQFF.